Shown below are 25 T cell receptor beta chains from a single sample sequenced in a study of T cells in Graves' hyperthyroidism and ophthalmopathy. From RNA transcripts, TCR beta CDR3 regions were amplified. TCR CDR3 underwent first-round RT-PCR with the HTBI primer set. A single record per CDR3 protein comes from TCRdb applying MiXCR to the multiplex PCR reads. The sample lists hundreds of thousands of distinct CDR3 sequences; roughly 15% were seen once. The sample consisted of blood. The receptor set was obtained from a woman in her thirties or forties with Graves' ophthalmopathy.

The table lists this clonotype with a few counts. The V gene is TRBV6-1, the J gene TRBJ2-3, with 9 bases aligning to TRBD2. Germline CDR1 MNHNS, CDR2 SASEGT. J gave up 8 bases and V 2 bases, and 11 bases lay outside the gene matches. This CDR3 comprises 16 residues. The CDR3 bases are TGTGCCAGCAGTGAAATTCCGCTAGCGGGGACAAGTACGCAGTATTTT. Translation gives CASSEIPLAGTSTQYF.

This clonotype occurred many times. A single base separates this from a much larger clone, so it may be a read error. CDR3 DNA: TGTGCCAGCAGTGGAGTGGGGGAGGGCCTTTACGGGCAGTACTTC. Translated: CASSGVGEGLYGQYF. J is TRBJ2-7 and V is TRBV28, with 7 positions matching TRBD2. Germline CDR1 MDHEN, CDR2 SYDVKM. The CDR3 runs to 15 residues.

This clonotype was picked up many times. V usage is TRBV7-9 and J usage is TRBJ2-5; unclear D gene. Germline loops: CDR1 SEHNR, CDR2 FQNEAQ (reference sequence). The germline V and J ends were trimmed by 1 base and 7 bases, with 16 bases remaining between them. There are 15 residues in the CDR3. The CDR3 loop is CASSLDGSPIGTQYF. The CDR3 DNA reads TGTGCCAGCAGCTTAGATGGTAGCCCCATCGGGACCCAGTACTTC.

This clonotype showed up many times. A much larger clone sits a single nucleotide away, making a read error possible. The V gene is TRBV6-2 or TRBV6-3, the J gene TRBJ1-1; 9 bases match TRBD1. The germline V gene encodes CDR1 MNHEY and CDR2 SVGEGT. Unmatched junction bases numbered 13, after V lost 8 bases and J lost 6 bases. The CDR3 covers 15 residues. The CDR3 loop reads CASGFMGQGGAEAFF. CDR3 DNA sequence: TGTGCCAGCGGATTTATGGGACAGGGAGGCGCTGAAGCTTTCTTT.

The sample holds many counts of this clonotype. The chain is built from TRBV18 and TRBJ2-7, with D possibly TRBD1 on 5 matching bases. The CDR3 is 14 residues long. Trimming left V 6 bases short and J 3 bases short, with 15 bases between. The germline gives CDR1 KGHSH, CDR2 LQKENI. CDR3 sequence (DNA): TGTGCCAGCTCTACCGGAGACAGTCACTACGAGCAGTACTTC. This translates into CASSTGDSHYEQYF.

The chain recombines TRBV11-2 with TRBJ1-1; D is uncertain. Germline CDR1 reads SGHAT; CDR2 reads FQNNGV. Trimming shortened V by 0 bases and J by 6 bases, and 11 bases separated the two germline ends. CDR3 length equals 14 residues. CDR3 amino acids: CASSLDLLRAEAFF. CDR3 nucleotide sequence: TGTGCCAGCAGCTTAGATCTCCTAAGAGCTGAAGCTTTCTTT. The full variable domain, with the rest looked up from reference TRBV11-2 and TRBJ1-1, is EAGVAQSPRYKIIEKRQSVAFWCNPISGHATLYWYQQILGQGPKLLIQFQNNGVVDDSQLPKDRFSAERLKGVDSTLKIQPAKLEDSAVYLCASSLDLLRAEAFFGQGTRLTVV.

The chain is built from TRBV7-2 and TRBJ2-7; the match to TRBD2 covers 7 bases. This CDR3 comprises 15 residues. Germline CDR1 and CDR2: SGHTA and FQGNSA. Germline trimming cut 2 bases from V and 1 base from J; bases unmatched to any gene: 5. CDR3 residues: CASSLWPSGSYEQYF. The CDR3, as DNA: TGTGCCAGCAGCTTATGGCCTAGCGGTTCCTACGAGCAGTACTTC.

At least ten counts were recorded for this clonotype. The CDR3 is CATSDPWDRGLSGDTGELFF. CDR3 nucleotide sequence: TGTGCCACCAGTGACCCTTGGGACAGGGGACTCTCGGGGGACACCGGGGAGCTGTTTTTT. The chain is built from TRBV24-1 and TRBJ2-2, with TRBD1 matching 10 bases. Germline CDR1 is KGHDR and CDR2 is SFDVKD. The CDR3 length is 20 residues. Trimming cost V 4 bases and J 3 bases; bases outside gene matches: 16.

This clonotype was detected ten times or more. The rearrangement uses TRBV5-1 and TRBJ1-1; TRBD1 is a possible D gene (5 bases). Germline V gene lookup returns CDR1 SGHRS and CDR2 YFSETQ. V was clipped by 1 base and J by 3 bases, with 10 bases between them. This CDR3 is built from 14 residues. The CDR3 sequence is CASSLTGQDTEAFF. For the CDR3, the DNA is TGCGCCAGCAGCTTGACGGGGCAGGACACTGAAGCTTTCTTT. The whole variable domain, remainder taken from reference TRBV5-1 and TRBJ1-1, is KAGVTQTPRYLIKTRGQQVTLSCSPISGHRSVSWYQQTPGQGLQFLFEYFSETQRNKGNFPGRFSGRQFSNSRSEMNVSTLELGDSALYLCASSLTGQDTEAFFGQGTRLTVV.

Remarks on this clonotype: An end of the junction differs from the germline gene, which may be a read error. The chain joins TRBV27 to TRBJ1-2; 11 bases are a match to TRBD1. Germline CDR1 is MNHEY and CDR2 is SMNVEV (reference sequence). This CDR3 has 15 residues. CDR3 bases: TGTACCAGCAGGGGGACAGGGGGAGAAGACTATGGCTACACCTTC. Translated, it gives CTSRGTGGEDYGYTF.

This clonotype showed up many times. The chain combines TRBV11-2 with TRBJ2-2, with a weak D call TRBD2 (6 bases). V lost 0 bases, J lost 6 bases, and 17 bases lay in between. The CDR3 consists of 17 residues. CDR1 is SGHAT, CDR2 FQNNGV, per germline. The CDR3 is CASSLEGPSWRAGELFF. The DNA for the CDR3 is TGTGCCAGCAGCTTAGAGGGGCCCAGCTGGAGGGCCGGGGAGCTGTTTTTT.

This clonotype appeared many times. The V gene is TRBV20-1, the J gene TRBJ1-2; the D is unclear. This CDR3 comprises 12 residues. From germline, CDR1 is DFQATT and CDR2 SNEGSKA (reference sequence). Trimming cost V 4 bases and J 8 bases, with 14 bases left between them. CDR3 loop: CSATVGNRGYTF. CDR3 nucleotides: TGCAGTGCTACAGTAGGGAATCGGGGCTACACCTTC.

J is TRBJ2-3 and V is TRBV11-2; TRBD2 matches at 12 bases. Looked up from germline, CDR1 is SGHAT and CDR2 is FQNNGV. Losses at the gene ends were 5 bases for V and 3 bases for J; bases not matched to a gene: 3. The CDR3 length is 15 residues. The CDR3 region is CASSNLAGGTDTQYF. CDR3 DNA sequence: TGTGCCAGCAGCAACCTAGCGGGAGGGACAGATACGCAGTATTTT.

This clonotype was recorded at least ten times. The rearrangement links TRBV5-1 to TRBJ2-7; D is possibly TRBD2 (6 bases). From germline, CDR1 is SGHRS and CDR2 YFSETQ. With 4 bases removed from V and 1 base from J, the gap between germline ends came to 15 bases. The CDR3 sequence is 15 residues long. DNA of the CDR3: TGCGCCAGCAGCCCGGGGACTGGGCTATCCTACGAGCAGTACTTC. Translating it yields CASSPGTGLSYEQYF. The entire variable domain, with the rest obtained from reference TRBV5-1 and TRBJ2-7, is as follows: KAGVTQTPRYLIKTRGQQVTLSCSPISGHRSVSWYQQTPGQGLQFLFEYFSETQRNKGNFPGRFSGRQFSNSRSEMNVSTLELGDSALYLCASSPGTGLSYEQYFGPGTRLTVT.

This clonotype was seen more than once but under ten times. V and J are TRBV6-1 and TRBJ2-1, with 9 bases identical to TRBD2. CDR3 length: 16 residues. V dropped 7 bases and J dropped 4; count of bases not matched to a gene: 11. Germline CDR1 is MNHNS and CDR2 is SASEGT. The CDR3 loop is CASTRPLAGIYNEQFF. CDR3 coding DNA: TGTGCCAGCACTAGACCCCTAGCGGGAATTTACAATGAGCAGTTCTTC.

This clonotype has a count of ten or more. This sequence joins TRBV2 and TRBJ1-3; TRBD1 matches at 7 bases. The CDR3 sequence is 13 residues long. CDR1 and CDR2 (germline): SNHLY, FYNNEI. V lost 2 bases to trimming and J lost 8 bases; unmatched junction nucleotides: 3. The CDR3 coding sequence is TGTGCCAGCAGTGAACCCCAGGGGGACACCATATATTTT. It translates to CASSEPQGDTIYF.

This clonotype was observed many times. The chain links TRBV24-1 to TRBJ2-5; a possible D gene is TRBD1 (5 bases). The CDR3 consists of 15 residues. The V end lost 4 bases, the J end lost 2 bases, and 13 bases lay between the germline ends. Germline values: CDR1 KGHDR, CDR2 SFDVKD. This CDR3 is CATSDSGSWQETQYF. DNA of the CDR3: TGTGCCACCAGTGACTCAGGGTCGTGGCAAGAGACCCAGTACTTC.

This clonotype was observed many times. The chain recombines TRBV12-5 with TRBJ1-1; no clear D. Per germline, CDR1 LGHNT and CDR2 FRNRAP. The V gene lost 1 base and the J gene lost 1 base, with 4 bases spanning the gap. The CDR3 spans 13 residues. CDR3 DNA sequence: TGTGCTAGTGGTTTGGGGTGGAACACTGAAGCTTTCTTT. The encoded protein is CASGLGWNTEAFF. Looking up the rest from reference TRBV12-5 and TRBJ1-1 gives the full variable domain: DARVTQTPRHKVTEMGQEVTMRCQPILGHNTVFWYRQTMMQGLELLAYFRNRAPLDDSGMPKDRFSAEMPDATLATLKIQPSEPRDSAVYFCASGLGWNTEAFFGQGTRLTVV.

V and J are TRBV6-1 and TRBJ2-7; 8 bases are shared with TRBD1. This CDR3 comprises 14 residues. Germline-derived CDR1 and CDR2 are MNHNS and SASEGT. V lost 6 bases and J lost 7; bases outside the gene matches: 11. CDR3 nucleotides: TGTGCCAGCAGGCTGGGACAGGCCAGCGGGGAGCAGTACTTC. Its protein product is CASRLGQASGEQYF.

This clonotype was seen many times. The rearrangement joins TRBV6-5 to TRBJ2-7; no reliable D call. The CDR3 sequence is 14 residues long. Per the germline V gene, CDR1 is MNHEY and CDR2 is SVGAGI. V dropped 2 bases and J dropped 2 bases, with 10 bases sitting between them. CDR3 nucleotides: TGTGCCAGCAGTTACAGCGCCATGGCCTACGAGCAGTACTTC. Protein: CASSYSAMAYEQYF.

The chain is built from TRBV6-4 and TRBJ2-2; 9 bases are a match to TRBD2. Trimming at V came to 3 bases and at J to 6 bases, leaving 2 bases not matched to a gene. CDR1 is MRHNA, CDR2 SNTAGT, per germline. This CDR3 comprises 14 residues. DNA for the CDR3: TGTGCCAGCAGTGAGCGGGAGGGCCCCGGGGAGCTGTTTTTT. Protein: CASSEREGPGELFF.

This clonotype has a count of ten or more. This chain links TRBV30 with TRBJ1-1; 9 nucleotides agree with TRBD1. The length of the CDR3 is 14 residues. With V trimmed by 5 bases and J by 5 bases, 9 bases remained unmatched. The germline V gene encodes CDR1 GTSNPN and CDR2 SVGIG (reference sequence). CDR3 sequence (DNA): TGTGCCTGGGCACCGGGACAGGGTCGGACTGAAGCTTTCTTT. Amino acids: CAWAPGQGRTEAFF.

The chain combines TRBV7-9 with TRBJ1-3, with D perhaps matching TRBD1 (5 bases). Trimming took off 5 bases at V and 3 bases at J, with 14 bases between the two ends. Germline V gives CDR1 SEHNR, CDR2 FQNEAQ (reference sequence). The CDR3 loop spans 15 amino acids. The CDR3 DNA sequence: TGTGCCAGCAGCACCTCGGGGCAGGGTGGAAACACCATATATTTT. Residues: CASSTSGQGGNTIYF.

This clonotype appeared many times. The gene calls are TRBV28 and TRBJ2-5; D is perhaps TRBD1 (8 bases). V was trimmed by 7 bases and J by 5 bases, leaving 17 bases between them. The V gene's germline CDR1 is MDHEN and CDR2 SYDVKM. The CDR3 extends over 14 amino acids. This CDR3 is CASIRGRELETQYF. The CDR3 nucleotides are TGTGCCAGCATCAGGGGGCGGGAGTTGGAGACCCAGTACTTC.

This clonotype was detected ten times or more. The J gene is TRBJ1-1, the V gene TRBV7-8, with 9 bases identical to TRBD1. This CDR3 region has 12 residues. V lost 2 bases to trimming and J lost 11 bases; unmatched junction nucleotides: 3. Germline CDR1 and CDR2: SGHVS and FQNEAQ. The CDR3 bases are TGTGCCAGCAGCTTAAACAGGGGGCATGCTTTCTTT. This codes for CASSLNRGHAFF.